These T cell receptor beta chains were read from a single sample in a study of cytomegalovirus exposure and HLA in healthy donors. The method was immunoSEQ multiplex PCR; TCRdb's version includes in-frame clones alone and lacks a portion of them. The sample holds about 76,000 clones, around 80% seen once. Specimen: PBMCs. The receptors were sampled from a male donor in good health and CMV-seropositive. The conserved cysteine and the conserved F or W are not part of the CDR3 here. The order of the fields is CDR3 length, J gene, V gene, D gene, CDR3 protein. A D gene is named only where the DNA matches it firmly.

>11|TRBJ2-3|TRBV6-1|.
ASSEGGADTQY
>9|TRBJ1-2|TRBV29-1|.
SVEETYGYT
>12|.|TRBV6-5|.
ASSYSGESYEQY
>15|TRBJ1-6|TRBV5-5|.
ASSLVQLSSYNSPLH
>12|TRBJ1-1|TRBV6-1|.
ASRSGHPNTEAF
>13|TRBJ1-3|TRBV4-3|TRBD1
ASSQATGTGNTIY
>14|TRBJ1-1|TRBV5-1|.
ASSLGFRGEETEAF
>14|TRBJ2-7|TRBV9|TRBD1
ASSGGVAGGSYEQY
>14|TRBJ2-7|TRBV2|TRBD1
ASRGIPGTGGVEQY
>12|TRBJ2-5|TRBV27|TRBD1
ASRGTGRWETQY
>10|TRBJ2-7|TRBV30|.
AWSADRDEQY
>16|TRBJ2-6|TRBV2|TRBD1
ASSGDRGRGSGANVLT
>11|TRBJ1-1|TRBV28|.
ASLARMNTEAF
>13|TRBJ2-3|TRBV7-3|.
ASSLNPTTTDTQY
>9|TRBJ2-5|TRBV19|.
ATKGGETQY
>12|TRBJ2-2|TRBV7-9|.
ASSATGITGELF
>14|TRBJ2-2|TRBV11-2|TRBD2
ASRLLAATNTGELF
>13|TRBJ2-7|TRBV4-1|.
ASSQARTPSYEQY
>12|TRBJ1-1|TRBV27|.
ASSLTGSNTEAF
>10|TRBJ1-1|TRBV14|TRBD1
ASSQTGGRAF
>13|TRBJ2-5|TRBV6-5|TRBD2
ASSSPLAGEETQY
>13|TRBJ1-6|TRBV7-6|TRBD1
ASSSDRGNNSPLH